A single sample gave rise to the 21 T cell receptor beta chains below, sequenced in a study of blood T cell repertoires in COVID-19. Data came from immunoSEQ multiplex PCR; TCRdb stores just in-frame clones and leaves some out. Altogether under 100,000 clones are present, around four fifths being singletons, with the ten largest covering roughly 3.2%. Sequences were obtained from peripheral blood. Every receptor here comes from a man aged 50 or older with acute or convalescent COVID-19.

The rearrangement joins TRBV7-2 to TRBJ2-3; the match to TRBD2 covers 7 bases. Germline CDR1 and CDR2: SGHTA and FQGNSA. The V and J ends lost 5 bases and 3 bases, in that order; junction bases with no gene match: 14. This CDR3 comprises 17 residues. In nucleotides, the CDR3 is TGTGCCAGCAGCCCCTTTTGGGGCGGGAGTATGACAGATACGCAGTATTTT. This codes for CASSPFWGGSMTDTQYF.

The V and J genes are TRBV25-1 and TRBJ2-5, with 7 nucleotides matching TRBD1. Losses at the gene ends were 6 bases for V and 0 bases for J; bases not matched to a gene: 7. Germline assignment: CDR1 MGHDK and CDR2 SYGVNS. The CDR3 contains 15 residues. The CDR3 region has the DNA TGTGCCAGCAGCTTGGACAGGCAGTACCAAGAGACCCAGTACTTC. It encodes CASSLDRQYQETQYF.

This CDR3 is CASSSGQGPTGNTIYF. For the CDR3, the DNA is TGTGCCAGCAGCTCCGGACAGGGTCCCACTGGAAACACCATATATTTT. The chain combines TRBV11-3 with TRBJ1-3, with TRBD1 matching over 8 bases. J lost 2 bases, V lost 4 bases, and 7 bases had no gene match. The CDR3 has 16 residues. The germline gives CDR1 SGHNT, CDR2 YENEEA.

The rearrangement uses TRBV4-2 and TRBJ1-2; possible D gene TRBD1, 5 bases. The CDR3 spans 15 residues. CDR1 is LGHNA and CDR2 is YNFKEQ in the germline V gene. Trimming took 5 bases from V and 3 from J, leaving 16 bases between them. This CDR3 is CASSGRREGDYGYTF. Here the CDR3 DNA reads TGTGCCAGCAGCGGCCGCCGAGAAGGGGACTATGGCTACACCTTC.

The rearrangement links TRBV7-2 to TRBJ2-7; 9 bases agree with TRBD1. Trimming removed 5 bases from V and 3 bases from J; junction bases left unmatched: 8. Germline CDR1 is SGHTA and CDR2 is FQGNSA. CDR3 length: 15 amino acids. The CDR3 reads CASSPGQGSDYEQYF. In DNA, the CDR3 is TGTGCCAGCAGCCCCGGACAGGGGAGTGACTACGAGCAGTACTTC.

The chain uses TRBV29-1 and TRBJ1-2; D gene ambiguous. Per the germline V gene, CDR1 is SQVTM and CDR2 is ANQGSEA. This CDR3 is built from 14 residues. V shed 7 bases and J shed 0 bases, with 15 bases lying between them. The CDR3 bases are TGCAGCGCTCTAAACCCTCTTCCTAACTATGGCTACACCTTC. Protein product: CSALNPLPNYGYTF.

V and J are TRBV7-2 and TRBJ2-5, with D perhaps matching TRBD1 (5 bases). Germline CDR1 is SGHTA and CDR2 is FQGNSA. The CDR3 covers 14 residues. V was trimmed by 3 bases and J by 4 bases, leaving 12 bases between them. CDR3 loop: CASSFQGSGETQYF. The CDR3 nucleotides are TGTGCCAGCAGCTTTCAGGGCTCTGGAGAGACCCAGTACTTC.

V is TRBV7-2 and J is TRBJ2-7, with D possibly TRBD2 on 7 matching bases. There are 14 residues in the CDR3. Germline V gene sequence: CDR1 SGHTA, CDR2 FQGNSA. The V end lost 9 bases, the J end lost 3 bases, and 18 bases lay between the germline ends. CDR3: CASRLGGALYEQYF. The CDR3 bases are TGTGCCAGTAGACTTGGGGGGGCTCTCTACGAGCAGTACTTC.

DNA of the CDR3: TGTGCCAGCAGCGTCCGGGGAGGGAACGGCAATGAGCAGTTCTTC. Amino acid sequence: CASSVRGGNGNEQFF. V usage is TRBV7-9 and J usage is TRBJ2-1; 7 nucleotides align to TRBD2. The CDR3 is made up of 15 amino acids. V gave up 5 bases and J gave up 6 bases; unmatched junction bases: 10. From germline, CDR1 is SEHNR and CDR2 FQNEAQ (reference sequence).

J is TRBJ2-7 and V is TRBV28; 7 bases fit TRBD2. CDR1 is MDHEN, CDR2 SYDVKM, per germline. The V segment lost 3 bases and the J segment 4 bases; nucleotides outside the gene matches: 6. The CDR3 is made up of 14 amino acids. CDR3 protein: CASSLSLAAYEQYF. The CDR3 DNA sequence: TGTGCCAGCAGTTTGTCCCTAGCGGCGTACGAGCAGTACTTC.

This clone was observed a few times. The chain recombines TRBV4-2 with TRBJ2-7, with 9 positions matching TRBD1. The germline CDR1 and CDR2 sequences are LGHNA and YNFKEQ. With V trimmed by 0 bases and J by 3 bases, 0 bases remained unmatched. The CDR3 runs 14 residues. The CDR3 DNA sequence: TGTGCCAGCAGCCAAGAGGACAGGGGCTACGAGCAGTACTTC. Amino acids: CASSQEDRGYEQYF.

The chain links TRBV7-9 to TRBJ2-1, with 16 positions matching TRBD2. Per the germline V gene, CDR1 is SEHNR and CDR2 is FQNEAQ (reference sequence). Germline trimming cut 1 base from V and 6 bases from J; bases unmatched to any gene: 6. The CDR3 runs to 18 residues. The CDR3 loop is CASSLVGTSGRVGNEQFF. CDR3 bases: TGTGCCAGCAGCTTAGTCGGGACTAGCGGGAGGGTGGGCAATGAGCAGTTCTTC.

Comment on this clone: Sequence at one end of the junction differs from germline and may be a read error. This sequence joins TRBV30 and TRBJ1-1; weak D call: TRBD1 (6 bases). The CDR3 is 13 residues long. Germline CDR1 is GTSNPN and CDR2 is SVGIG (reference sequence). CDR3 in DNA: TGTGCCTGTAACCGACAGGTGGCCTCTGAGGCTTTCTTT. Encoded protein: CACNRQVASEAFF.

The CDR3, as DNA: TGCGCCAGCAGCTTGGCTATCGGTAACACCGGGGAGCTGTTTTTT. It translates to CASSLAIGNTGELFF. The chain is built from TRBV5-1 and TRBJ2-2; D unclear. The germline V gene has CDR1 SGHRS and CDR2 YFSETQ. With 0 bases removed from V and 2 bases from J, the gap between germline ends came to 8 bases. This CDR3 contains 15 residues. Together with reference TRBV5-1 and TRBJ2-2, the CDR3 gives the full variable domain: KAGVTQTPRYLIKTRGQQVTLSCSPISGHRSVSWYQQTPGQGLQFLFEYFSETQRNKGNFPGRFSGRQFSNSRSEMNVSTLELGDSALYLCASSLAIGNTGELFFGEGSRLTVL.

The V call is TRBV29-1, the J call TRBJ2-2; TRBD1 is a possible D gene (7 bases). Trimming left V 7 bases short and J 7 bases short, with 19 bases between. The CDR3 totals 14 residues. CDR1 and CDR2 from the germline V gene are SQVTM and ANQGSEA. CDR3 bases: TGCAGCGCAGCAATAGCGGCAGGGGGCGGGGAGCTGTTTTTT. It is translated as CSAAIAAGGGELFF.

The chain has TRBV5-4 and TRBJ2-1; 14 bases fit TRBD2. The V and J ends lost 4 bases and 8 bases, in that order; junction bases with no gene match: 8. CDR3 length: 16 amino acids. The germline CDR1 and CDR2 sequences are SGHNT and YYREEE (reference sequence). DNA of the CDR3: TGTGCCAGCAGCCTTAGACTAGCGGGGGGGCTCGATGAGCAGTTCTTC. It yields the protein CASSLRLAGGLDEQFF. The variable domain in full, completed from reference TRBV5-4 and TRBJ2-1, reads ETGVTQSPTHLIKTRGQQVTLRCSSQSGHNTVSWYQQALGQGPQFIFQYYREEENGRGNFPPRFSGLQFPNYSSELNVNALELDDSALYLCASSLRLAGGLDEQFFGPGTRLTVL.

The genes are TRBV6-2 or TRBV6-3 and TRBJ1-1; 7 bases agree with TRBD1. V was clipped by 6 bases and J by 5 bases; unmatched bases: 9. This CDR3 region has 14 residues. Per the germline V gene, CDR1 is MNHEY and CDR2 is SVGEGT. CDR3 sequence (DNA): TGTGCCAGCAGCCGACAGGGAGGCGGAACTGAAGCTTTCTTT. It codes for CASSRQGGGTEAFF.

CDR3 bases: TGTGCCAGCAGTTCCCCCATGAGAAGCTCTGGAAACACCATATATTTT. Its translation: CASSSPMRSSGNTIYF. The J gene is TRBJ1-3, the V gene TRBV28; D is ambiguous. The ends were cut back, 4 bases at V and 0 bases at J, with 13 bases in the middle. CDR3 length: 16 residues. Germline CDR1 and CDR2: MDHEN and SYDVKM.

The chain employs TRBV7-8 and TRBJ2-2, with D uncertain. The germline V gene encodes CDR1 SGHVS and CDR2 FQNEAQ. This CDR3 spans 14 amino acids. V lost 5 bases and J 1 base, leaving 8 bases between the germline ends. CDR3 in DNA: TGTGCCAGCAGCGAGGCCAGGAACACCGGGGAGCTGTTTTTT. It is translated as CASSEARNTGELFF.

This clone was picked up one time. The chain combines TRBV7-9 with TRBJ1-1; D not resolved. Per the germline V gene, CDR1 is SEHNR and CDR2 is FQNEAQ (reference sequence). The germline V and J ends were trimmed by 2 bases and 6 bases, with 16 bases remaining between them. The CDR3 extends over 15 amino acids. The DNA for the CDR3 is TGTGCCAGCAGCTTAACTCCAGAGAGGGTCGCTGAAGCTTTCTTT. It yields the protein CASSLTPERVAEAFF.

The J gene is TRBJ1-2, the V gene TRBV28; 7 nucleotides align to TRBD1. The CDR3 spans 12 residues. The V gene end was trimmed by 7 bases and the J gene end by 8 bases; junction bases not matched to a gene: 7. Per the germline V gene, CDR1 is MDHEN and CDR2 is SYDVKM. This CDR3 reads CASNYRGMGYTF. CDR3 nucleotide sequence: TGTGCCAGCAATTACAGGGGAATGGGCTACACCTTC.